The 10 T cell receptor beta chains in this list originate from one sample, sequenced in a study of shared clonotypes between healthy human individuals. Naive-designated CD8 cells lacked CD45RO, were positively enriched for CCR7, and omitted terminally differentiated effector memory CD45RA+ cells. Sequencing was performed with immunoSEQ multiplex PCR; in TCRdb, only in-frame clones are kept and a portion is missing. The table includes millions of clones, 85% to 95% detected once. Sequencing input: naive CD8+ T cells from PBMCs. The receptors were sampled from a man between 18 and 29 years old in good health. Some clones in this sample may be carry-over from other donors' samples.

The V call is TRBV29-1, the J call TRBJ2-1; a possible D gene is TRBD2 (5 bases). The germline CDR1 and CDR2 sequences are SQVTM and ANQGSEA. V was cut by 1 base and J by 7 bases, with 17 bases left in between. The CDR3 length is 15 residues. The DNA for the CDR3 is TGCAGCGTTGAAGTTGAGGGCGTGGTGGGGAATGAGCAGTTCTTC. Its protein is CSVEVEGVVGNEQFF.

This chain links TRBV7-9 with TRBJ2-5; D is ambiguous. Trimming pared 5 bases from V and 9 bases from J, leaving 25 bases between. Germline V gives CDR1 SEHNR, CDR2 FQNEAQ (reference sequence). The CDR3 contains 16 residues. CDR3: CASSLLFSGDGKPQYF. In DNA form, the CDR3 reads TGTGCCAGCAGCCTTCTATTTTCAGGAGATGGAAAGCCCCAGTACTTC.

The gene calls are TRBV5-1 and TRBJ1-2, with D possibly being TRBD1 (5 bases). The germline V and J ends were trimmed by 0 bases and 7 bases, with 19 bases remaining between them. This CDR3 has 16 residues. Looked up from germline, CDR1 is SGHRS and CDR2 is YFSETQ. CDR3 residues: CASSLGARESIFGYTF. DNA for the CDR3: TGCGCCAGCAGCTTGGGGGCCAGGGAGTCTATCTTTGGCTACACCTTC. The whole variable domain, filled in from reference TRBV5-1 and TRBJ1-2, reads KAGVTQTPRYLIKTRGQQVTLSCSPISGHRSVSWYQQTPGQGLQFLFEYFSETQRNKGNFPGRFSGRQFSNSRSEMNVSTLELGDSALYLCASSLGARESIFGYTFGSGTRLTVV.

This chain connects TRBV29-1 to TRBJ1-2; D gene unclear. From germline, CDR1 is SQVTM and CDR2 ANQGSEA. V dropped 6 bases and J dropped 6 bases, with 14 bases sitting between them. The CDR3 consists of 12 residues. The DNA of the CDR3 is TGCAGCGTGCCGGGAGGGCCAAATGGCTACACCTTC. Its translation is CSVPGGPNGYTF.

This clone has just one count. The chain couples TRBV27 to TRBJ2-1; TRBD2 matches 10 bases. This CDR3 is 12 amino acids long. CDR1 and CDR2 (germline): MNHEY, SMNVEV (reference sequence). CDR3 coding DNA: TGTACAATTCTAGCGGGAGCCGGGGAGGAGTTCTTC. Protein product: CTILAGAGEEFF.

The chain recombines TRBV25-1 with TRBJ1-1; D is unclear. V was pared by 2 bases and J by 4 bases, with 11 bases between. CDR1 MGHDK and CDR2 SYGVNS come from the germline V gene. The CDR3 is 14 residues long. CDR3 nucleotide sequence: TGTGCCAGCAGTGAAAGTCCTCTCCCCACTGAAGCTTTCTTT. Protein sequence: CASSESPLPTEAFF.

This sequence joins TRBV5-6 and TRBJ2-1; 8 nucleotides match TRBD2. The CDR3 totals 15 residues. After removal of 1 base from V and 8 bases from J, the junction contained 8 bases not matched to a gene. CDR1 is SGHDT and CDR2 is YYEEEE in the germline V gene. The CDR3 region has the DNA TGTGCCAGCAGCTTGAGTCCGGGAGGGGCGGATGAGCAGTTCTTC. Translated: CASSLSPGGADEQFF.

Comment on this clone: Other DNA variants within this sample encode the same CDR3. The chain uses TRBV9 and TRBJ2-3; 11 bases are a match to TRBD2. With 3 bases clipped from V and 1 base from J, the junction kept 4 bases outside the gene matches. The CDR3 extends over 16 amino acids. CDR1 SGDLS and CDR2 YYNGEE come from the germline V gene. The DNA for the CDR3 is TGTGCCAGCAGCGAAGGGACTAGCGGCCGCACAGATACGCAGTATTTT. Its protein product is CASSEGTSGRTDTQYF.

The rearrangement uses TRBV7-3 and TRBJ2-7; D may be TRBD2 (5 bases). Between the trimmed V and J ends, which lost 5 bases and 6 bases, there was a span of 14 bases. The CDR3 has 13 residues. Germline-derived CDR1 and CDR2 are SGHTA and FQGTGA. The CDR3 loop reads CASSRVTSSEQYF. The CDR3 DNA is TGTGCCAGCAGCCGCGTCACTAGTTCCGAGCAGTACTTC.

This chain uses TRBV29-1 with TRBJ2-7; 10 bases map to TRBD1. The length of the CDR3 is 14 residues. After removal of 1 base from V and 3 bases from J, the junction contained 3 bases not matched to a gene. CDR1 SQVTM and CDR2 ANQGSEA come from the germline V gene. As DNA, the CDR3 is TGCAGCGTTGAAGGGACAGGGGGAATCTACGAGCAGTACTTC. Amino acids: CSVEGTGGIYEQYF.